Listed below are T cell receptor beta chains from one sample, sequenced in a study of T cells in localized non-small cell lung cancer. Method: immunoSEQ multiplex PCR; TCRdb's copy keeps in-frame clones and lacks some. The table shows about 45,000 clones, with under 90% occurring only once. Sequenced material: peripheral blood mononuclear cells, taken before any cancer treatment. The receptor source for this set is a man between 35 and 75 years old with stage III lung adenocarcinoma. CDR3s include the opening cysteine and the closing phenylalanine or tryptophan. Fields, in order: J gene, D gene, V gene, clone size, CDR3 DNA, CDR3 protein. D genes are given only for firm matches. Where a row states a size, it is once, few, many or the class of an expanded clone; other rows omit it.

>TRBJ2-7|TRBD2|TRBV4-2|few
TGTGCCAGCAGCCCACTAGCGGGGGTTTTCGGGTCCTACGAGCAGTACTTC
CASSPLAGVFGSYEQYF
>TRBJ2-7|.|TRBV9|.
TGTGCCAGCAGCGGAGGCGCGGGCGAGCAGTACTTC
CASSGGAGEQYF
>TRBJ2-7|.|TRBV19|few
TGTGCCAGTAGTATCGGGCAGTTCTACGAGCAGTACTTC
CASSIGQFYEQYF
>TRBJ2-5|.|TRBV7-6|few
TGTGCCAGCAGCTTAGCCGGGCTAGGAGCAGAGACCCAGTACTTC
CASSLAGLGAETQYF
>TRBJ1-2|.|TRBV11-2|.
TGTGCCAGCAGCCTTCCGAGGGCAGGGATCCCCTATGGCTACACCTTC
CASSLPRAGIPYGYTF
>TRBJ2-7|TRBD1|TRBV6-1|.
TGTGCCAGCAATGCAAAGGACAGGGGAACCTACGAGCAGTACTTC
CASNAKDRGTYEQYF
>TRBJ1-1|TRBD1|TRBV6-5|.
TGTGCCAGCAGTTACTACACAGGGGGAACTGAAGCTTTCTTT
CASSYYTGGTEAFF
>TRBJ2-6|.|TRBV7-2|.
TGTGCCAGCAGCTTAGGTAGCGTCCTGACTTTC
CASSLGSVLTF
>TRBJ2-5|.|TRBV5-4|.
TGTGCCAGCGGCGCGGGGCAGGAAGAGACCCAGTACTTC
CASGAGQEETQYF
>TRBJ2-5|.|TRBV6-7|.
TGTGCCAGCAGTTACACAGGTTTTCCTGGACAAGAGACCCAGTACTTC
CASSYTGFPGQETQYF
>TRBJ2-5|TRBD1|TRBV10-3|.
TGTGCCATCAGGTCCAACCTCGGGACAGGTCAAGAGACCCAGTACTTC
CAIRSNLGTGQETQYF
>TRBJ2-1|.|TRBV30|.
TGTGCCTGGAGTCCCTTCGGGGATGAGCAGTTCTTC
CAWSPFGDEQFF
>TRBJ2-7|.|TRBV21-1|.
TGTGCCAGCAGCAAAGCTCTCAGGGTCGGGGCCTACGAGCAGTACTTC
CASSKALRVGAYEQYF
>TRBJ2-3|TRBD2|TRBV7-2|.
TGTGCCAGCAGCTCCACTAGCGGTGCCAGGTCCACAGATACGCAGTATTTT
CASSSTSGARSTDTQYF
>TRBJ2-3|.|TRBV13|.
TGTGCCAGCAGCTTAGGGGGCAGGTCCACAGATACGCAGTATTTT
CASSLGGRSTDTQYF
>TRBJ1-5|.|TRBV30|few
TGTGCCTGGAGTCCGACCGGGGCCCAGCCCCAGCATTTT
CAWSPTGAQPQHF
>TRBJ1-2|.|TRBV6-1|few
TGTGCCAGCAGACGACAGGATTACTATGGCTACACCTTC
CASRRQDYYGYTF
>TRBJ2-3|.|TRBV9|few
TGTGCCAGCAGCGTGGGTGGAGCCTCGGCAGATACGCAGTATTTT
CASSVGGASADTQYF
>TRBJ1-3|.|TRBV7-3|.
TGTGCCAGCAGCTTAACAGGGAGAACCACTGGAAACACCATATATTTT
CASSLTGRTTGNTIYF
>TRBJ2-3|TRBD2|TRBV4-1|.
TGCGCCAGCAGCCAGGGCCCCGGGAGGCAAGATACGCAGTATTTT
CASSQGPGRQDTQYF
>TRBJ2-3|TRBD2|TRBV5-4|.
TGTGCCAGCAGCGCCGGGACTAGCGGGAAAGATACGCAGTATTTT
CASSAGTSGKDTQYF
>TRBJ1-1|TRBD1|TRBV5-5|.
TGTGCCAGCAGCTTCCGAGACAGGGGGGTAGAAGCTTTCTTT
CASSFRDRGVEAFF
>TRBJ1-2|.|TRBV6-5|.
TGTGCCAGCAGCCCCGGGGAGGGGAAATATGGCTACACCTTC
CASSPGEGKYGYTF
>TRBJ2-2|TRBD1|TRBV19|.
TGTGCCAGTAGTAACCAACAGGGGAAGGAGCTGTTTTTT
CASSNQQGKELFF
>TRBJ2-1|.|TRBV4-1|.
TGCGCCAGCAACCCGGCTGGGATGATCAGGAATGAGCAGTTCTTC
CASNPAGMIRNEQFF